The following is a T cell receptor (beta chain) sequence with its context. This clonotype was counted only a few times. This clone's antigen is unknown. No much larger clonotype is one base removed from it; base qualities were not supplied. The data belong to a study of T-cell reconstitution after alpha-beta-depleted transplantation in children (dated by TCRdb to 2016 to 2017). A note on the overall study: T-cell immune reconstitution after TCRalphabeta/CD19-depleted allogeneic hematopoietic cell transplantation in children was quantitatively tracked in the study by means of TCR repertoire profiling. General study outcomes and caveats: Over the following months the frequencies of hyperexpanded clones went down, and after one year T-cell counts and TCRbeta diversity were mostly credited to newly produced T cells. In some patients, high TCRbeta diversity at day 60 was attributed to recipient T cells and intrathymic progenitors that had survived conditioning. The apparently early alphabetaT-cell count recovery about two months after transplant was reportedly dependent on only several hundred rapidly expanded clones derived from non-depleted graft cells.

Compared with germline, V lacks 4 bases and J lacks 1 base; bases without a gene match: 21. As encoded in the germline V gene, CDR1 is MDHEN while CDR2 is SYDVKM. From the cysteine through the phenylalanine, the CDR3 covers 22 amino acids. Here the CDR3 DNA is all that survives: 66 bases in frame from base 1. Libraries were constructed by PCR. Sequencing took place on an Illumina HiSeq 2500. To normalize quantification of the TCRbeta repertoire, the TCR libraries were built with molecular barcoding that relied on unique molecular identifiers. TCRdb passed the public sequencing reads through fastp at Q25 and MiXCR, retaining productive beta sequences. Each entry is one CDR3 protein sequence, shown with its most common DNA and genes. The table for this sample lists hundreds of thousands of distinct CDR3 sequences; 10% to 15% of them were counted only once. About 2% of the sample belongs to the ten largest clones.

The treatment or condition tag for this specimen amounts to: allogeneic hematopoietic cell transplantation with graft depleted of TCRalphabeta T cells and CD19 B cells. Transplant recipients were children who received TCRalphabeta/CD19-depleted allogeneic hematopoietic cell grafts. The sequencing used PBMCs, mostly from graft donor cells, collected 360 days after TCRalphabeta/CD19-depleted stem cell transplant. The rearrangement joined TRBV28 to TRBJ2-7; 14 central bases correspond to TRBD2. This TCR derives from a male patient under 18 who had a stem cell transplant for acute myeloid leukemia, so the T cells may come from the graft donor. In nucleotide form, the sequence is TGTGCCAGCAGTTCCCATCGACTAGCGGGAGGGTTAAGGGGATCAGAATCCTACGAGCAGTACTTC. Its translation reads: CASSSHRLAGGLRGSESYEQYF.